This T cell receptor beta chain is from a study of blood T cells in healthy people across ages. This clonotype was detected only a few times. The use of a sample-barcoded 5' primer and a J-beta primer mix characterized a second PCR of roughly 6 to 11 cycles. Samples each returned at least 2.5 million CDR3-containing paired-end reads. One entry per CDR3 protein, called by TCRdb with MiXCR from the 5' RACE reads. The sample consists of just over 800,000 distinct CDR3 sequences, 62% of them appearing once. Collection of around 9.3 milliliters of peripheral blood was performed for each donor. V was clipped by 0 bases and J by 6 bases, with 12 bases between them. Germline CDR1 reads LGHNA; CDR2 reads YNFKEQ. The CDR3 loop spans 15 amino acids.

The J gene is TRBJ1-5, the V gene TRBV4-2, with TRBD1 as a possible D gene (5 bases). This receptor was identified in a man aged 25-45 years in good health. Sequenced sample: blood. The CDR3 region is CASSQEQGGSQPQHF. The CDR3 bases are TGTGCCAGCAGCCAAGAGCAGGGCGGGAGTCAGCCCCAGCATTTT.